The rows below give T cell receptor beta chains drawn from one sample of a study of T cells in Graves' hyperthyroidism and ophthalmopathy. TCRdb re-derived calls from the multiplex PCR reads in MiXCR, one entry per CDR3 protein. The sample has under 400,000 distinct CDR3 sequences, around 20% seen once. Sequenced input: blood. The receptors stem from a woman between 50 and 59 years old with Graves' hyperthyroidism. CDR3s include the opening cysteine and the closing phenylalanine or tryptophan. Fields, in order: clone size, D gene, J gene, V gene, CDR3 protein, CDR3 DNA. A D gene is named only where the DNA matches it firmly. Clone size is not always given. Where it is, it says once, few, many or a class for expanded clones.

>many|.|TRBJ1-6|TRBV2
CASRLDNSNNSPLHF
TGTGCCAGCCGGCTGGACAATTCGAATAATTCACCCCTCCACTTT
>.|.|TRBJ1-1|TRBV7-9
CASDSPQGRLNTEAFF
TGTGCCAGCGACTCACCGCAGGGTCGGTTGAACACTGAAGCTTTCTTT
>.|.|TRBJ2-6|TRBV4-1
CASSQDVGNSGANVLTF
TGCGCCAGCAGCCAAGATGTGGGGAACTCTGGGGCCAACGTCCTGACTTTC
>.|.|TRBJ1-2|TRBV11-2
CASSLAEGVGYGYTF
TGTGCCAGCAGCTTAGCAGAGGGGGTGGGCTATGGCTACACCTTC
>.|.|TRBJ2-2|TRBV20-1
CSATPGLGGVRTGELFF
TGCAGTGCTACACCCGGACTTGGCGGGGTACGCACCGGGGAGCTGTTTTTT
>.|.|TRBJ2-7|TRBV6-2/TRBV6-3
CASSSLGDGYEQYF
TGTGCCAGCAGTTCGCTTGGGGACGGATACGAGCAGTACTTC
>.|.|TRBJ1-6|TRBV9
CASGPDNSPLHF
TGTGCCAGTGGACCAGATAATTCACCCCTCCACTTT
>many|.|TRBJ1-5|TRBV6-1
CASSEERAGHQPQHF
TGTGCCAGCAGTGAAGAGAGGGCAGGGCATCAGCCCCAGCATTTT
>many|.|TRBJ2-4|TRBV20-1
CSADDTKNIQYF
TGCAGTGCCGATGACACAAAAAACATTCAGTACTTC
>.|TRBD1|TRBJ1-4|TRBV5-1
CASSLGQGAQNQLFF
TGCGCCAGCAGCTTGGGACAGGGGGCCCAAAATCAACTGTTTTTT
>.|.|TRBJ2-5|TRBV7-6
CASSPNEWTQYF
TGTGCCAGCAGCCCGAATGAGTGGACCCAGTACTTC
>many|.|TRBJ1-1|TRBV11-2
CASSLVQGHTEAFF
TGTGCCAGCAGCTTAGTTCAGGGGCACACTGAAGCTTTCTTT
>.|.|TRBJ2-1|TRBV20-1
CSAFHSDNEQFF
TGCAGTGCTTTCCATTCGGACAATGAGCAGTTCTTC
>many|TRBD2|TRBJ2-2|TRBV6-1
CASSELAANTGELFF
TGTGCCAGCAGTGAGCTAGCGGCGAACACCGGGGAGCTGTTTTTT
>many|.|TRBJ1-1|TRBV5-1
CASSLDRVSTEAFF
TGCGCCAGCAGCTTGGACAGGGTGAGCACTGAAGCTTTCTTT
>.|TRBD1|TRBJ1-5|TRBV6-1
CASRPEGQGNYQPQHF
TGTGCCAGCAGGCCTGAGGGACAGGGGAATTATCAGCCCCAGCATTTT
>.|TRBD1|TRBJ1-4|TRBV5-1
CASSWTGATNEKLFF
TGCGCCAGCAGCTGGACAGGCGCAACTAATGAAAAACTGTTTTTT
>many|.|TRBJ1-1|TRBV3-1
CASSQVGKTEAFF
TGTGCCAGCAGCCAAGTAGGGAAGACTGAAGCTTTCTTT
>few|.|TRBJ1-2|TRBV5-1
CASSPGTVWGYTF
TGCGCCAGCAGCCCCGGGACGGTGTGGGGCTACACCTTC
>many|.|TRBJ1-1|TRBV12-3/TRBV12-4
CASSLGLQTTEAFF
TGTGCCAGCAGTTTAGGTCTTCAGACCACTGAAGCTTTCTTT
>many|TRBD1|TRBJ2-7|TRBV5-1
CASSLRGTGTYEQYF
TGCGCCAGCAGCTTGAGGGGGACAGGGACCTACGAGCAGTACTTC
>.|.|TRBJ1-6|TRBV2
CASSELGHRDNSPLHF
TGTGCCAGCAGTGAATTGGGCCATCGGGATAATTCACCCCTCCACTTT
>many|TRBD1|TRBJ1-2|TRBV30
CAWSRTGAYGYTF
TGTGCCTGGAGTAGGACAGGGGCCTATGGCTACACCTTC
>few|.|TRBJ2-1|TRBV3-1
CASSQPGRGSSYNEQFF
TGTGCCAGCAGCCAACCCGGCCGGGGTAGCTCCTACAATGAGCAGTTCTTC
>.|TRBD1|TRBJ1-1|TRBV7-9
CASSLAKRQGWTEAFF
TGTGCCAGCAGCTTAGCAAAAAGACAGGGTTGGACTGAAGCTTTCTTT
>many|.|TRBJ2-7|TRBV10-1
CASSPNPGQATRLQYF
TGCGCCAGCAGTCCGAACCCGGGGCAGGCGACCCGGTTGCAGTACTTC
>many|.|TRBJ1-1|TRBV5-1
CASSLVPRGTGKPYEAFF
TGCGCCAGCAGCTTGGTCCCCCGCGGGACGGGAAAACCTTATGAAGCTTTCTTT
>many|.|TRBJ2-1|TRBV12-3/TRBV12-4
CASSPVTGGAYNEQFF
TGTGCCAGCAGCCCCGTTACCGGCGGTGCCTACAATGAGCAGTTCTTC
>.|.|TRBJ2-1|TRBV5-1
CASSGSYAAYNEQFF
TGCGCCAGCAGCGGTTCCTATGCGGCCTACAATGAGCAGTTCTTC
>many|TRBD1|TRBJ1-6|TRBV28
CASSSLQGNNSPLHF
TGTGCCAGCAGTTCTTTACAGGGGAATAATTCACCCCTCCACTTT
>many|.|TRBJ2-1|TRBV5-6
CASSLRILGGNEQFF
TGTGCCAGCAGCCTGCGTATCCTTGGCGGCAATGAGCAGTTCTTC
>few|.|TRBJ2-1|TRBV19
CASSIGLWGNEQFF
TGTGCCAGTAGTATAGGGTTGTGGGGCAATGAGCAGTTCTTC
>.|.|TRBJ1-5|TRBV15
CATSRDYPGYRNQPQHF
TGTGCCACCAGCAGAGATTATCCGGGGTATCGGAATCAGCCCCAGCATTTT
>many|.|TRBJ2-2|TRBV18
CASSGRANTGELFF
TGTGCCAGCTCAGGTAGAGCGAACACCGGGGAGCTGTTTTTT
>many|.|TRBJ1-2|TRBV18
CASSQTGGHHNYGYTF
TGTGCCAGCTCACAAACGGGGGGACACCATAACTATGGCTACACCTTC
>few|.|TRBJ2-1|TRBV6-1
CASSAGAPRRGQFF
TGTGCCAGCAGTGCGGGGGCCCCTCGCCGCGGGCAGTTCTTC
>.|.|TRBJ2-3|TRBV6-2/TRBV6-3
CASRGVGSDTQYF
TGCGCCAGCAGGGGCGTGGGGTCCGATACGCAGTATTTT
>many|TRBD1|TRBJ1-2|TRBV18
CASSPGTEPTF
TGTGCCAGCTCACCAGGGACAGAGCCTACCTTC
>many|TRBD2|TRBJ2-5|TRBV5-1
CASSVGLAGDLYQETQYF
TGCGCCAGCAGCGTCGGACTAGCGGGAGATCTCTACCAAGAGACCCAGTACTTC
>few|.|TRBJ2-7|TRBV12-3/TRBV12-4
CASLISRGTYEQYF
TGTGCCAGCCTAATTTCAAGGGGTACCTACGAGCAGTACTTC
>many|.|TRBJ2-7|TRBV20-1
CSVRFRDKLFYEQYF
TGCAGTGTCCGATTCCGGGACAAGTTATTCTACGAGCAGTACTTC
>many|TRBD1|TRBJ1-3|TRBV12-3/TRBV12-4
CASSETGESGNTIYF
TGTGCCAGCAGTGAAACAGGGGAATCTGGAAACACCATATATTTT
>many|TRBD2|TRBJ2-1|TRBV10-3
CAISERASGINNEQFF
TGTGCCATCAGTGAGAGGGCTAGCGGGATTAACAATGAGCAGTTCTTC
>many|TRBD2|TRBJ2-6|TRBV4-1
CASSQDPGGLGGANVLTF
TGCGCCAGCAGCCAAGATCCGGGAGGGCTCGGTGGGGCCAACGTCCTGACTTTC
>few|.|TRBJ1-2|TRBV28
CASSLAGRKRTDGYTF
TGTGCCAGCAGCCTAGCGGGACGGAAGCGAACGGATGGCTACACCTTC